In this sample, the clone carrying this T cell receptor (beta chain) turned up a few times. Antigen: not known. These data belong to a study of cytomegalovirus exposure and HLA in healthy donors. Study results and limitations: Segments of the TCR beta V type were, in most cases, productive about 87% or about 30% of the time in an earlier analysis.

The PCR contained 60 Vbeta and 13 Jbeta primers. Using immunoSEQ multiplex PCR, the repertoire was profiled, and TCRdb retains in-frame clones only, with some absent. In the table there are approximately 180,000 clones, roughly 81% of which are singletons. V gave up 6 bases and J gave up 0 bases; unmatched junction bases: 8. Germline V gives CDR1 LNHDA, CDR2 SQIVND (reference sequence). The CDR3 extends over 16 amino acids. V gene TRBV19 combines with J gene TRBJ2-3; 8 bases fit TRBD2. The clonotype comes from a woman aged 18 to 35 in good health and CMV-seropositive. What was sequenced was PBMCs. The CDR3 here is CASSMISGASTDTQYF. The CDR3 DNA follows: TGTGCCAGTAGCATGATTAGCGGGGCTAGCACAGATACGCAGTATTTT.